This T cell receptor beta chain was found in a study of T cells in Graves' hyperthyroidism and ophthalmopathy. Whole-study findings and limits: The model anticipated ophthalmopathy a median around 6 months pre-onset.

This clonotype was counted only a few times. What it binds is not known. Researchers took RNA transcripts and amplified the TCR beta CDR3 regions from them. The HTBI set primed first-round TCR CDR3 RT-PCR. TCRdb reprocessed the multiplex PCR reads via MiXCR and lists one record per CDR3 protein. This table has fewer than 600,000 distinct CDR3 sequences, 13% to 15% appearing once. Hyperthyroidism in the patients, aged 18 to 65, was newly diagnosed and under 2 months in duration. Fresh peripheral blood, about 9.6 ml, yielded the PBMCs. Trimming stripped 0 bases from V and 3 bases from J, with 9 bases between. The CDR3 length is 14 residues. The germline V gene has CDR1 LGHDT and CDR2 YNNKEL (reference sequence).

Sequencing input: blood. The rearrangement uses TRBV3-1 and TRBJ2-7; unclear D gene. The clonotype originates from a woman aged 40-49 years with Graves' hyperthyroidism. The CDR3 here is CASSQDRQSYEQYF. The CDR3 region has the DNA TGTGCCAGCAGCCAAGATCGGCAGAGCTACGAGCAGTACTTC.